A selection of T cell receptor beta chains follows, all from one sample in a study of cytomegalovirus exposure and HLA in healthy donors. Here immunoSEQ multiplex PCR was the method, and the copy in TCRdb shows in-frame clones only, minus some. The sample includes some 190,000 clones, about four fifths of them seen just once. Input material: PBMCs. All receptors come from a female donor in good health and CMV-seronegative. Each CDR3 is given with its conserved first and last residue. D genes are given only for firm matches. The listing skips clone size in some rows; elsewhere it reads once, few, many or a size class.

J gene	V gene	clone size	D gene	CDR3 protein	CDR3 DNA
TRBJ2-7	TRBV12-5	once	TRBD2	CASGLVAGGPSEQYF	TGTGCTAGTGGTTTGGTAGCGGGAGGGCCTTCCGAGCAGTACTTC
TRBJ2-2	TRBV7-9	-	-	CASRSPPRENTGELFF	TGTGCCAGCAGATCCCCCCCCAGGGAGAACACCGGGGAGCTGTTTTTT
TRBJ2-3	TRBV7-9	-	-	CASSLGQAAADAQYF	TGTGCCAGCAGCTTAGGGCAAGCGGCGGCTGATGCGCAGTATTTT
TRBJ2-7	TRBV28	-	TRBD2	CASSLLGTSDEQYF	TGTGCCAGCAGTCTATTAGGGACTAGCGACGAGCAGTACTTC
TRBJ1-1	TRBV29-1	-	-	CSVGQMNTEAFF	TGCAGCGTTGGGCAGATGAACACTGAAGCTTTCTTT
TRBJ1-2	TRBV27	-	TRBD1	CASSPRQGSYGYTF	TGTGCCAGCAGTCCGAGACAGGGAAGTTATGGCTACACCTTC
TRBJ1-4	TRBV29-1	-	TRBD1	CSVGATGGSNEKLFF	TGCAGCGTTGGGGCAACAGGGGGCTCTAATGAAAAACTGTTTTTT
TRBJ2-5	TRBV29-1	-	-	CSVELNGLGTGEQYF	TGCAGCGTTGAATTAAATGGGTTGGGGACGGGGGAGCAGTACTTC
TRBJ1-1	TRBV18	-	-	CASSLRGGAEAFF	TGTGCCAGCTCACTTAGAGGCGGGGCTGAAGCTTTCTTT
TRBJ2-7	TRBV5-1	-	-	CASSGLQGDSYEQYF	TGCGCCAGCAGCGGTTTGCAGGGTGATTCCTACGAGCAGTACTTC
TRBJ2-5	TRBV19	-	-	CAGAYRVGETQYF	TGTGCCGGAGCCTACAGGGTCGGGGAGACCCAGTACTTC
TRBJ1-1	TRBV10-3	-	TRBD1	CAIRDRTNTEAFF	TGTGCCATCAGGGACAGGACGAACACTGAAGCTTTCTTT
TRBJ2-3	TRBV9	once	-	CASSVGRGPSTDTQYF	TGTGCCAGCAGCGTAGGGCGGGGGCCAAGCACAGATACGCAGTATTTT
TRBJ2-3	TRBV5-4	-	-	CASSLVLGGASTDTQYF	TGTGCCAGCAGCTTGGTGCTCGGCGGGGCTAGCACAGATACGCAGTATTTT
TRBJ2-2	TRBV11-2	-	TRBD2	CASSFGLALTGELFF	TGTGCCAGCAGCTTCGGACTAGCCCTAACCGGGGAGCTGTTTTTT
TRBJ2-7	TRBV2	-	-	CASSGLGGAGEQYF	TGTGCCAGCAGTGGCTTGGGGGGTGCGGGGGAGCAGTACTTC
TRBJ1-5	TRBV15	-	-	CATSRDLEGQPQHF	TGTGCCACCAGCAGAGATCTCGAGGGTCAGCCCCAGCATTTT
TRBJ2-7	TRBV11-3	-	-	CASSPQGLGEQYF	TGTGCCAGCAGCCCCCAGGGCTTGGGCGAGCAGTACTTC
TRBJ1-1	TRBV5-6	once	TRBD1	CASSITGGTEAFF	TGTGCCAGCAGCATAACAGGGGGCACTGAAGCTTTCTTT
TRBJ2-5	TRBV14	-	TRBD1	CASALKGAGETQYF	TGTGCCAGCGCCCTTAAGGGGGCAGGGGAGACCCAGTACTTC
TRBJ2-5	TRBV28	-	-	CASSSGLGYQETQYF	TGTGCCAGCAGTTCCGGACTCGGGTACCAAGAGACCCAGTACTTC
TRBJ2-1	TRBV5-1	-	-	CASSLGAGRGEQFF	TGCGCCAGCAGCTTGGGAGCAGGGCGGGGTGAGCAGTTCTTC
TRBJ2-2	TRBV27	-	-	CASSGTGTRGTGELFF	TGTGCCAGCAGTGGGACCGGGACCCGGGGGACCGGGGAGCTGTTTTTT
TRBJ2-6	TRBV6-1	-	-	CASSEGYSGANVLTF	TGTGCCAGCAGTGAAGGTTACTCTGGGGCCAACGTCCTGACTTTC
TRBJ2-7	TRBV7-8	-	-	CASSPMEQRILRLYF	TGTGCCAGCAGCCCGATGGAACAGCGGATTCTTAGGCTGTACTTC
TRBJ2-1	TRBV9	once	-	CASSVLGAGNEQFF	TGTGCCAGCAGCGTGCTAGGAGCTGGGAATGAGCAGTTCTTC
TRBJ2-5	TRBV18	-	-	CASSPRGVYQETQYF	TGTGCCAGCTCACCCCGCGGGGTTTACCAAGAGACCCAGTACTTC
TRBJ1-2	TRBV7-2	once	TRBD1	CASSLGGGQISYGYTF	TGTGCCAGCAGCTTAGGAGGGGGACAGATCAGCTATGGCTACACCTTC
TRBJ2-7	TRBV7-2	-	TRBD2	CASSAQAGGPYEQYF	TGTGCCAGCAGCGCGCAAGCGGGAGGGCCTTACGAGCAGTACTTC
TRBJ1-1	TRBV5-1	-	TRBD1	CASSLTGGGAEAFF	TGCGCCAGCAGCTTGACAGGGGGGGGTGCTGAAGCTTTCTTT
TRBJ2-1	TRBV12-5	once	TRBD2	CASADKAGGADEQFF	TGTGCTAGTGCCGATAAAGCGGGAGGGGCCGATGAGCAGTTCTTC
TRBJ2-5	TRBV5-1	-	TRBD2	CASSLAGGKETQYF	TGCGCCAGCAGCTTGGCGGGGGGAAAAGAGACCCAGTACTTC
TRBJ1-6	TRBV5-1	-	-	CASSFGYGERDSPLHF	TGCGCCAGCAGCTTTGGGTACGGTGAGCGCGATTCACCCCTCCACTTT
TRBJ1-1	TRBV6-1	-	-	CASSEARQGRYYTEAFF	TGTGCCAGCAGTGAAGCGCGTCAGGGGCGATACTACACTGAAGCTTTCTTT